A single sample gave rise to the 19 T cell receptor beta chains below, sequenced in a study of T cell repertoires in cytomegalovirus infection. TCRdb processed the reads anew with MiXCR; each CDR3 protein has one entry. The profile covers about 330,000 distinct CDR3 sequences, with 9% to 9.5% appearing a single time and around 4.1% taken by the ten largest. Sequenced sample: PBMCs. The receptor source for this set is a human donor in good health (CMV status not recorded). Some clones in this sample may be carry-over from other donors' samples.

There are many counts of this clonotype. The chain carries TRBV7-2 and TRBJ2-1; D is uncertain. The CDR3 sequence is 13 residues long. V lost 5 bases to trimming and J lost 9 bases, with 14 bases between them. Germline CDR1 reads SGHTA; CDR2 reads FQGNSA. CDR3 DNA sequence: TGTGCCAGCAGCGATACGCCGTTGGGTGAGCAGTTCTTC. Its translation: CASSDTPLGEQFF.

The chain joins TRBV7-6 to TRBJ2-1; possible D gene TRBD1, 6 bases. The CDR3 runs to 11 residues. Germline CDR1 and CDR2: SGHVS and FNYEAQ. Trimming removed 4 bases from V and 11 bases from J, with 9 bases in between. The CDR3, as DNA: TGTGCCAGCAGCTCCAGGGGAAAGCAGTTCTTC. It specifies CASSSRGKQFF.

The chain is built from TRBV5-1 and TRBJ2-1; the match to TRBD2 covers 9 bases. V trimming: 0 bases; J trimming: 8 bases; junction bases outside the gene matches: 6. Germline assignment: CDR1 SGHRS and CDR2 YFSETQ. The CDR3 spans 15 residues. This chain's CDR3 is CASSLDVAGVDEQFF. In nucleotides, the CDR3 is TGCGCCAGCAGCTTGGACGTAGCGGGAGTCGATGAGCAGTTCTTC.

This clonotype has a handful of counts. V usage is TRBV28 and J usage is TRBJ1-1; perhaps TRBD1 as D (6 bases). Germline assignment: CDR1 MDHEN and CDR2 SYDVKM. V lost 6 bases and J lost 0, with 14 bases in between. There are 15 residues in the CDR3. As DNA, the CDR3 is TGTGCCAGCAGATCTTTCAGGGGTGTGAACACTGAAGCTTTCTTT. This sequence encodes CASRSFRGVNTEAFF.

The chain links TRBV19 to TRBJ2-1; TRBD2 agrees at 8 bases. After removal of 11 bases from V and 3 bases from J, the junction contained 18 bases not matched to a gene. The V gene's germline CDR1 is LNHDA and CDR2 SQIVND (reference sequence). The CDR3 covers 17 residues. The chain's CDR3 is CARIGSGIVDCYNEQFF. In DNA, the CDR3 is TGTGCCCGAATAGGTAGCGGGATAGTAGACTGCTACAATGAGCAGTTCTTC.

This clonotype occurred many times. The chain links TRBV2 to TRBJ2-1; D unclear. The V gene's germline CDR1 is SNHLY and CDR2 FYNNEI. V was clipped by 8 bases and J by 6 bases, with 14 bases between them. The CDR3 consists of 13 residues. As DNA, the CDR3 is TGTGCCAGCGGTACAAGTAGCCTCAATGAGCAGTTCTTC. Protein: CASGTSSLNEQFF.

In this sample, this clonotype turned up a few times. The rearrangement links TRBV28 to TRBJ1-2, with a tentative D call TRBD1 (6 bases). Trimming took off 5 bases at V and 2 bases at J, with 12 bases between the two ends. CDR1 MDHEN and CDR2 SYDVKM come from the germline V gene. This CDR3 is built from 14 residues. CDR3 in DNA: TGTGCCAGCAGTCCACCCGACAGGAACTATGGCTACACCTTC. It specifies CASSPPDRNYGYTF.

CDR3 DNA sequence: TGTGCCAGCAGCTTGGTAGCGGGAGGCCAAGATACGCAGTATTTT. Translation gives CASSLVAGGQDTQYF. V usage is TRBV5-4 and J usage is TRBJ2-3; 10 bases are shared with TRBD2. V gave up 0 bases and J gave up 5 bases; unmatched junction bases: 3. CDR3 length: 15 amino acids. Germline V gene data show CDR1 as SGHNT and CDR2 as YYREEE (reference sequence).

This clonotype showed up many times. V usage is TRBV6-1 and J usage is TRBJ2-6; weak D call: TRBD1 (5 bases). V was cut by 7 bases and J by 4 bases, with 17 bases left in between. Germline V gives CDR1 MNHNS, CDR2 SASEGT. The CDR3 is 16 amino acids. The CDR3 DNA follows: TGTGCCAGCATCATCAGGGTAGGCGAAGGGGCCAACGTCCTGACTTTC. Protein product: CASIIRVGEGANVLTF.

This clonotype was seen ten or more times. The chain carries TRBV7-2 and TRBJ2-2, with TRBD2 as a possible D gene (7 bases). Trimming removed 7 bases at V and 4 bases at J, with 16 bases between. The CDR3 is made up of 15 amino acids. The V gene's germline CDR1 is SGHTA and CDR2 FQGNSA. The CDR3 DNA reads TGTGCCAGCATCGTAGACGGGGGGCGCACCGGGGAGCTGTTTTTT. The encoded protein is CASIVDGGRTGELFF. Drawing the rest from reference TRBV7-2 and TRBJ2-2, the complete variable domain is GAGVSQSPSNKVTEKGKDVELRCDPISGHTALYWYRQSLGQGLEFLIYFQGNSAPDKSGLPSDRFSAERTGGSVSTLTIQRTQQEDSAVYLCASIVDGGRTGELFFGEGSRLTVL.

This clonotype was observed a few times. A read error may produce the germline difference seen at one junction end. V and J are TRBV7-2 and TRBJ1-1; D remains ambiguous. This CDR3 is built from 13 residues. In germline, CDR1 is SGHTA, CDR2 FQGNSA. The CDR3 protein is CASSLLANPEAFF. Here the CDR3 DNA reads TGTGCCAGCAGCTTACTTGCGAACCCTGAAGCTTTCTTT. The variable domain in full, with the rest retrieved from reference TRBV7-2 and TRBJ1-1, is GAGVSQSPSNKVTEKGKDVELRCDPISGHTALYWYRQSLGQGLEFLIYFQGNSAPDKSGLPSDRFSAERTGGSVSTLTIQRTQQEDSAVYLCASSLLANPEAFFGQGTRLTVV.

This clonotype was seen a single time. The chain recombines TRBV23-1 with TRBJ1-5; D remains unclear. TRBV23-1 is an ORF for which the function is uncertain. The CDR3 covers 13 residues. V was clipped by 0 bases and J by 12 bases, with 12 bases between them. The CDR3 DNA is TGCGCCAGCAGTCAATCACTGCGCCCCCACCAGCATTTT. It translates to CASSQSLRPHQHF.

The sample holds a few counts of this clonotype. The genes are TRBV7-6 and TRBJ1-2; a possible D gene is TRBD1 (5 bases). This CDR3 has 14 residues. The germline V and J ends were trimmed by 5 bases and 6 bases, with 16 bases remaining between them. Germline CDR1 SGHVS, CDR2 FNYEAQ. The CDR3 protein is CASSPEPGRDGYTF. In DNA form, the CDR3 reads TGTGCCAGCAGCCCTGAACCTGGCAGGGATGGCTACACCTTC.

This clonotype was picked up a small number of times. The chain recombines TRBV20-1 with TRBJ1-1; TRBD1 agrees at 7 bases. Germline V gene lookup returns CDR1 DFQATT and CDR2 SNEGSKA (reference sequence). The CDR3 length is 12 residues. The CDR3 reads CGTGESWTEAFF. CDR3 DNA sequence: TGCGGAACAGGGGAATCGTGGACTGAAGCTTTCTTT.

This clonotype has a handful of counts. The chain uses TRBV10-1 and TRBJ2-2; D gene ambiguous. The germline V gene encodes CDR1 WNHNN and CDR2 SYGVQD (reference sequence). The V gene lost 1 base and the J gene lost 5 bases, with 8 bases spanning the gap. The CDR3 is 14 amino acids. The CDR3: CASSELMETGELFF. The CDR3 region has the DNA TGCGCCAGCAGTGAGTTGATGGAGACCGGGGAGCTGTTTTTT.

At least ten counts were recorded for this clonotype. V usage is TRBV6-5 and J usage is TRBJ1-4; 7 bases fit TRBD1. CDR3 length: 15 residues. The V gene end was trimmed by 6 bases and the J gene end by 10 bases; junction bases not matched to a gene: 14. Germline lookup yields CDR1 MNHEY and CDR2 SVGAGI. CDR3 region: CASSQQTGNKRKLFF. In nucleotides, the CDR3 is TGTGCCAGCAGCCAACAGACAGGGAACAAGAGAAAACTGTTTTTT.

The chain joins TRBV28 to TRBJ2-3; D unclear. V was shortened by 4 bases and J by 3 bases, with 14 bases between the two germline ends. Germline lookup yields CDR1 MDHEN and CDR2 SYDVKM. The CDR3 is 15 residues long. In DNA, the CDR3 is TGTGCCAGCAGTTCCTTCTTTTTGGGTACAGATACGCAGTATTTT. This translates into CASSSFFLGTDTQYF.

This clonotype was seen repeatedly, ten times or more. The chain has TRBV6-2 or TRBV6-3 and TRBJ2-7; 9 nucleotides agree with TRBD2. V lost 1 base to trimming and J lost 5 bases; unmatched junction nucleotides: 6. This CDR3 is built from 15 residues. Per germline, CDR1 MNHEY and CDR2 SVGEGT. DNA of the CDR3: TGTGCCAGCAGTTACTGGAGCGGGGGGTACGACGAGCAGTACTTC. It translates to CASSYWSGGYDEQYF.

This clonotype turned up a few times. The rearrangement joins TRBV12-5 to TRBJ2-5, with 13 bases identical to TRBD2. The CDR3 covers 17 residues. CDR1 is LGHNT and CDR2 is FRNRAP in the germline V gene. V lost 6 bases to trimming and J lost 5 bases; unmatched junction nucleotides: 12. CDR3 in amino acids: CASGSIRTSGSIETQYF. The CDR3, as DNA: TGTGCTAGTGGCTCTATACGGACTAGCGGGAGCATCGAGACCCAGTACTTC. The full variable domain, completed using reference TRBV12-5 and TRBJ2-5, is DARVTQTPRHKVTEMGQEVTMRCQPILGHNTVFWYRQTMMQGLELLAYFRNRAPLDDSGMPKDRFSAEMPDATLATLKIQPSEPRDSAVYFCASGSIRTSGSIETQYFGPGTRLLVL.